This T cell receptor beta chain was identified during a study of post-analysis software for immune sequencing data (dated by TCRdb to the mid-2010s). In terms of the full investigation: Recorded disease courses included relapsing-remitting, secondary progressive and progressive-relapsing multiple sclerosis, with some patients lacking subtype annotation. The patient repertoires were compared against some twelve previously published healthy control repertoires obtained from donors aged roughly 6 to 26 years. A subset of samples was prepared in parallel using single-end sample barcoding, then pooled and co-amplified after Illumina adapter ligation.

Overall study outcomes, separate from this receptor: Significantly lower normalized Chao1 diversity was found in multiple sclerosis patients than in controls, suggesting substantial peripheral T-cell clonal expansion. Patients showed significantly higher frequencies than controls for 4 or 5 TRBV segments, among them TRBV5-6, TRBV5-1 and TRBV20-1. The control group was slightly older than the multiple sclerosis patient group. Direct clustering with F measure showed strong co-clustering of samples prepared in the same batch, prompting a batch-effect correction.

With regard to this clonotype: This clone's antigen is unknown. Base qualities were left out, and no much larger clone turns up one base away.

TCR beta repertoires were profiled from peripheral blood of 10 to 15 young patients with multiple sclerosis to demonstrate the VDJtools post-analysis software. Multiple sclerosis patients were children and adolescents aged about 6 to 17 years. Libraries were prepared through PCR. Instrument used: Illumina HiSeq 2500. To reduce PCR and sequencing biases, unique molecular identifiers were incorporated into the TCR beta cDNA libraries. Roughly 500,000 cDNA molecules were obtained for every 1 to 10 million input T cells, so each molecule roughly corresponded to one T cell. The patient libraries were prepared and sequenced with the same protocol used for the earlier healthy control dataset. Within a given batch, samples were prepared together, multiplexed and sequenced on the same HiSeq lane. For the original study's pipeline: MIGEC was used to process the raw barcoded reads, and molecular identifier groups with only a single read were discarded before consensus assembly and CDR3 extraction. VDJtools was used for post-analysis of the clonotype tables, and diversity was normalized by down-sampling every dataset to the size of the smallest sample. In repertoire overlap clustering, CDR3 amino acid sequences, but not nucleotide sequences, were matched to correct batch-related cross-sample contamination. TCRdb itself trimmed the public reads at Q25 with fastp, ran MiXCR and retained productive beta chains. Every distinct CDR3 protein forms one entry, paired with its most common genes and DNA. TCRdb's processing, not the authors' own work, is the source of the V and J calls. A total of 740,000 or so distinct CDR3 sequences appear in this sample, approximately 53% of them only once. Together, the top ten hold under 6% of the sample.

Taken from the germline V gene (reference sequence), the CDR1 and CDR2 loops are DFQATT and SNEGSKA. Including cysteine and phenylalanine, the CDR3 has 16 amino acids. Only CDR3 DNA is held: 48 bases, read in frame from base 1. V loses 7 bases of germline sequence and J loses 0 bases, and the interval between the two ends is 19 bases. The source is a girl aged 5-17 years with multiple sclerosis. Sequencing was done on a sample of blood. In this chain, TRBV20-1 is recombined with TRBJ2-4; the D region is possibly TRBD1 or TRBD2, each matching across 5 bases. In nucleotide form, the sequence is TGCAGTGTTCGACAGCAACTAGACCTAGCCAAAAACATTCAGTACTTC. This encodes CSVRQQLDLAKNIQYF.